This TCR beta chain was observed in a study of OX40 agonist ivuxolimab in advanced cancers. Study overall: Ivuxolimab, an agonistic anti-OX40 (CD134) antibody, was given to patients. A male proportion of about 84% was recorded, with mean age around 55 years and range roughly 23 to 79. Checkpoint inhibitors had been given previously to approximately 41% of patients.

Profiled with immunoSEQ multiplex PCR; TCRdb holds only in-frame clones, not every one. Of approximately 91,000 clones in the sample, 70% to 90% were seen once. Germline assignment: CDR1 SNHLY and CDR2 FYNNEI. The CDR3 length is 12 residues. V was trimmed by 5 bases and J by 6 bases, leaving 8 bases between them. The gene calls are TRBV2 and TRBJ1-5; no definite D call. The sequences come from CD4+ or CD8+ T cells sorted from blood, collected in a trial of the OX40 agonist ivuxolimab. The receptor was derived from an adult with an advanced solid tumor such as melanoma, head and neck, liver or kidney cancer. CDR3 loop: CASSYESQPQHF. For the CDR3, the DNA is TGTGCCAGCAGTTACGAAAGTCAGCCCCAGCATTTT.